This TCR beta chain was obtained from a study of shared clonotypes between healthy human individuals. CD4+ cells yielded CD45RA+ naive and CD45RA-negative memory subsets. Concerning this clone: Its antigen is not identified.

Study-wide results and limits: Rarefaction showed sorted-subset sequencing was incomplete despite large depth. Naive CD4 clonotype sharing across several donors was about 5%.

CDR3 length equals 16 residues. V shed 3 bases and J shed 5 bases, with 19 bases lying between them. Germline lookup yields CDR1 SGHVS and CDR2 FNYEAQ. Here immunoSEQ multiplex PCR was the method, and the copy in TCRdb shows in-frame clones only, minus some. The repertoire holds a few million clones, with over 85% as singletons. The rearrangement links TRBV7-6 to TRBJ2-5; the D call may be TRBD1 or TRBD2 (5 bases each). The sequencing input was naive CD4+ T cells from PBMCs. As to subset: CD45RA+ positively selected. This sequence was found in a man between 18 and 29 years old in good health. Some clones in this sample may be carry-over from other donors' samples. DNA for the CDR3: TGTGCCAGCAGCTTGAGGGGCGGAAATGTTGGGGAGACCCAGTACTTC. Protein product: CASSLRGGNVGETQYF.